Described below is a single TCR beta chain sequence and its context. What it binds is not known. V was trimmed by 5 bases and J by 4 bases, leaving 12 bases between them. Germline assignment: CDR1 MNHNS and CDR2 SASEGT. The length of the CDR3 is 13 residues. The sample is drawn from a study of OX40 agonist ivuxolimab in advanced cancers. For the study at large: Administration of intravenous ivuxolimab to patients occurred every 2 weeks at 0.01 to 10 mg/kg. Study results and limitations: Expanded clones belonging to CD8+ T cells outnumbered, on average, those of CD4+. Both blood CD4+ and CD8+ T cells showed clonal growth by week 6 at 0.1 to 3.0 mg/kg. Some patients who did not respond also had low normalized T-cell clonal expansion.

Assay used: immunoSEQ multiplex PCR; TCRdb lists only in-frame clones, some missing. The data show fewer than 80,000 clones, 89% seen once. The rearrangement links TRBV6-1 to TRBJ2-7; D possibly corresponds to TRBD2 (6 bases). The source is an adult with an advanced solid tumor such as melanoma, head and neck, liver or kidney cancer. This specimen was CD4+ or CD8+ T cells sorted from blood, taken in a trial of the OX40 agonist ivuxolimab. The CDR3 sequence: CASSLWAGYEQYF. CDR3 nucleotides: TGTGCCAGCAGTCTATGGGCGGGGTACGAGCAGTACTTC.